What follows are 18 T cell receptor beta chains derived from one specimen sequenced in a study of shared clonotypes between healthy human individuals. The assay was immunoSEQ multiplex PCR, and TCRdb's table has in-frame clones only and misses some. Of 2,500,000 or so clones listed, more than 80% are singletons. Sequencing was done on a sample of naive CD4+ T cells sorted from blood. Subset indicated: CD45RA+ positively selected. Receptors were obtained from a young man in good health.

The chain links TRBV6-5 to TRBJ2-7; D possibly corresponds to TRBD1 (6 bases). Per germline, CDR1 MNHEY and CDR2 SVGAGI. This CDR3 has 14 amino acids. V was trimmed by 6 bases and J by 0 bases, leaving 12 bases between them. CDR3 sequence: CASRQGHSSYEQYF. The CDR3, as DNA: TGTGCCAGCAGGCAGGGACACAGCTCCTACGAGCAGTACTTC.

The V and J genes are TRBV10-2 and TRBJ1-2; TRBD1 agrees at 8 bases. V gave up 5 bases and J gave up 8 bases; unmatched junction bases: 7. The germline CDR1 and CDR2 sequences are WSHSY and SAAADI. This CDR3 region has 13 residues. The CDR3 loop reads CASSTTDRAGYTF. CDR3 sequence (DNA): TGCGCCAGCAGTACCACGGACAGGGCAGGCTACACCTTC.

The chain has TRBV6-5 and TRBJ2-7; the match to TRBD1 covers 11 bases. CDR3 size: 15 residues. V lost 2 bases and J lost 4; bases outside the gene matches: 4. The germline gives CDR1 MNHEY, CDR2 SVGAGI. The CDR3 loop is CASSYGGTGGYEQYF. The DNA for the CDR3 is TGTGCCAGCAGTTACGGGGGGACAGGGGGTTACGAGCAGTACTTC.

The genes are TRBV10-1 and TRBJ2-3; 13 bases agree with TRBD2. Germline CDR1 is WNHNN and CDR2 is SYGVQD (reference sequence). After removal of 6 bases from V and 5 bases from J, the junction contained 8 bases not matched to a gene. The CDR3 covers 16 residues. This CDR3 is CASRKGTSGAGDTQYF. CDR3 bases: TGCGCCAGCAGGAAGGGGACTAGCGGGGCCGGAGATACGCAGTATTTT.

V usage is TRBV30 and J usage is TRBJ1-6, with D possibly being TRBD1 (6 bases). Trimming stripped 5 bases from V and 7 bases from J, with 18 bases between. Germline V CDR1 and CDR2: GTSNPN, SVGIG (reference sequence). The CDR3 length is 15 residues. CDR3 DNA sequence: TGTGCCTGGTCCGCCAGGGGTAGTCAGAATTCACCCCTCCACTTT. Amino acids: CAWSARGSQNSPLHF.

A few counts support this clone. The genes are TRBV2 and TRBJ1-5; 12 positions agree with TRBD1. Germline V gives CDR1 SNHLY, CDR2 FYNNEI. This CDR3 comprises 15 residues. V gave up 6 bases and J gave up 6 bases; unmatched junction bases: 6. The CDR3 protein is CASRPGTGGGQPQHF. In nucleotides, the CDR3 is TGTGCCAGCAGGCCCGGGACAGGGGGCGGTCAGCCCCAGCATTTT.

The V and J genes are TRBV19 and TRBJ2-3; D remains unclear. Trimming removed 4 bases from V and 2 bases from J, with 16 bases in between. The germline CDR1 and CDR2 sequences are LNHDA and SQIVND (reference sequence). This CDR3 has 16 residues. CDR3 residues: CASSNRGGRITDTQYF. CDR3 bases: TGTGCCAGTAGTAACCGCGGCGGTCGAATCACAGATACGCAGTATTTT.

This chain joins TRBV27 and TRBJ1-5, with a tentative D call TRBD1 (5 bases). There are 15 residues in the CDR3. V was cut by 2 bases and J by 2 bases, with 10 bases left in between. In germline, CDR1 is MNHEY, CDR2 SMNVEV (reference sequence). This CDR3 reads CASSLEGRGNQPQHF. For the CDR3, the DNA is TGTGCCAGCAGTTTAGAGGGCAGGGGCAATCAGCCCCAGCATTTT.

This chain uses TRBV7-3 with TRBJ1-1, with D uncertain. Germline V gene lookup returns CDR1 SGHTA and CDR2 FQGTGA. Trimming pared 4 bases from V and 5 bases from J, leaving 14 bases between. The CDR3 loop spans 14 amino acids. CDR3 amino acids: CASSSNPSGTEAFF. The CDR3 DNA reads as TGTGCCAGCAGCTCGAATCCATCGGGGACTGAAGCTTTCTTT.

The chain carries TRBV27 and TRBJ2-1; 9 nucleotides line up with TRBD2. This CDR3 contains 18 residues. Trimming took 3 bases from V and 6 from J; bases not matched to a gene: 15. Per the germline V gene, CDR1 is MNHEY and CDR2 is SMNVEV (reference sequence). The CDR3 DNA reads TGTGCCAGCAGTTTCTCTATTGGGAGTAGCGGGAGCTTCAATGAGCAGTTCTTC. Protein product: CASSFSIGSSGSFNEQFF.

V usage is TRBV6-1 and J usage is TRBJ1-2, with unresolved D. Germline V lookup: CDR1 MNHNS, CDR2 SASEGT. The CDR3 totals 13 residues. Trimming took off 4 bases at V and 8 bases at J, with 14 bases between the two ends. The CDR3 loop is CASSARPFEGYTF. The CDR3 bases are TGTGCCAGCAGTGCACGCCCCTTTGAAGGCTACACCTTC.

The rearrangement links TRBV27 to TRBJ2-5, with 9 bases fitting TRBD1. Germline V lookup: CDR1 MNHEY, CDR2 SMNVEV (reference sequence). V was pared by 6 bases and J by 5 bases, with 10 bases of the junction left unmatched. This CDR3 is 15 amino acids long. DNA for the CDR3: TGTGCCAGCAGCCCCGGGACAGGGCCGTTTGAGACCCAGTACTTC. It yields the protein CASSPGTGPFETQYF.

V and J are TRBV5-6 and TRBJ2-7, with 11 bases aligning to TRBD2. The J segment lost 3 bases and the V segment lost 5 bases, leaving 4 bases of the junction unmatched. The CDR3 loop spans 14 amino acids. CDR1 is SGHDT and CDR2 is YYEEEE in the germline V gene. The CDR3 sequence is CASSYGLAGYEQYF. The CDR3 nucleotides read TGTGCCAGCAGTTACGGACTAGCGGGCTACGAGCAGTACTTC. The entire variable domain, with the rest obtained from reference TRBV5-6 and TRBJ2-7, is as follows: DAGVTQSPTHLIKTRGQQVTLRCSPKSGHDTVSWYQQALGQGPQFIFQYYEEEERQRGNFPDRFSGHQFPNYSSELNVNALLLGDSALYLCASSYGLAGYEQYFGPGTRLTVT.

J is TRBJ2-3 and V is TRBV6-1; D unresolved. The V and J ends lost 7 bases and 1 base respectively, with 15 bases between them. Germline V lookup: CDR1 MNHNS, CDR2 SASEGT. The CDR3 sequence is 15 residues long. As DNA, the CDR3 is TGTGCCAGCACCCTCCACGGGTACCGCACAGATACGCAGTATTTT. Its translation: CASTLHGYRTDTQYF.

The gene calls are TRBV11-2 and TRBJ2-7; TRBD2 might be the D (6 bases). CDR3 length equals 15 residues. Germline V gives CDR1 SGHAT, CDR2 FQNNGV. Trimming shortened V by 5 bases and J by 1 base, and 15 bases separated the two germline ends. CDR3 sequence (DNA): TGTGCCAGCAGCCCCATGGGCGGGAAATCCTACGAGCAGTACTTC. Translation: CASSPMGGKSYEQYF. The whole variable domain, remainder taken from reference TRBV11-2 and TRBJ2-7, is EAGVAQSPRYKIIEKRQSVAFWCNPISGHATLYWYQQILGQGPKLLIQFQNNGVVDDSQLPKDRFSAERLKGVDSTLKIQPAKLEDSAVYLCASSPMGGKSYEQYFGPGTRLTVT.

This sequence joins TRBV7-2 and TRBJ2-7, with D perhaps assigned TRBD1 or TRBD2 (6 bases each). Germline CDR1 and CDR2: SGHTA and FQGNSA. This CDR3 region has 15 residues. Trimming stripped 3 bases from V and 4 bases from J, with 16 bases between. The CDR3 here is CASSFPGAKVYEQYF. The CDR3 DNA reads TGTGCCAGCAGCTTTCCGGGGGCGAAAGTATACGAGCAGTACTTC.

There are a few counts of this clone. Additional DNA sequences in this sample encode the identical CDR3. The chain couples TRBV5-4 to TRBJ2-7, with no clear D. V was clipped by 0 bases and J by 3 bases, with 4 bases between them. This CDR3 has 12 amino acids. From germline, CDR1 is SGHNT and CDR2 YYREEE (reference sequence). The CDR3 here is CASSLEGYEQYF. DNA for the CDR3: TGTGCCAGCAGCTTGGAGGGCTACGAGCAGTACTTC. The entire variable domain, with the rest obtained from reference TRBV5-4 and TRBJ2-7, is as follows: ETGVTQSPTHLIKTRGQQVTLRCSSQSGHNTVSWYQQALGQGPQFIFQYYREEENGRGNFPPRFSGLQFPNYSSELNVNALELDDSALYLCASSLEGYEQYFGPGTRLTVT.

The V gene is TRBV7-2, the J gene TRBJ1-5; no firm D call. The germline V gene has CDR1 SGHTA and CDR2 FQGNSA. Trimming shortened V by 3 bases and J by 3 bases, and 6 bases separated the two germline ends. The CDR3 contains 13 residues. This CDR3 reads CASSLFFNQPQHF. In nucleotides, the CDR3 is TGTGCCAGCAGCTTGTTTTTCAATCAGCCCCAGCATTTT.